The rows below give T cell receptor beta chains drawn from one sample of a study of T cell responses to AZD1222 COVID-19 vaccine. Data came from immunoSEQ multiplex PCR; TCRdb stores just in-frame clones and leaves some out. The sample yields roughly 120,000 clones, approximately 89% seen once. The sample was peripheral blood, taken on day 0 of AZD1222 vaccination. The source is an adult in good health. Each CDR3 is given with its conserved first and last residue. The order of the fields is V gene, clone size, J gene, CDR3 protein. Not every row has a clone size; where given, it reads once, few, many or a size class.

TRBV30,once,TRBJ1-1,CAWSLQGATEAFF
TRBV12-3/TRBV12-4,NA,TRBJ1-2,CASAAPLNYGYTF
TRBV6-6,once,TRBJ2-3,CASSTTGDNTDTQYF
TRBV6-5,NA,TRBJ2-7,CASRPPGQNYEQYF
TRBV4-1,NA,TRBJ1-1,CASSQGAGRGTEAFF
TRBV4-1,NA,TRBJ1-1,CASSLGSMNTEAFF
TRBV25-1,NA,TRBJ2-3,CASRETVTDTQYF
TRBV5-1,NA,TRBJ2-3,CASSPGGGVLRDTQYF
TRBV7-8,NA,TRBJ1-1,CASSRTGYTEAFF
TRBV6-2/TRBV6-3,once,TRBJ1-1,CASSPETTEAFF
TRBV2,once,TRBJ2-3,CASTLTGTGADTQYF
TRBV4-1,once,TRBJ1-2,CASSQDLEGSGYTF
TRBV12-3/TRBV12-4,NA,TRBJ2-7,CASTSASDEQYF
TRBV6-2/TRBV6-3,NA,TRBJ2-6,CASSYLSVGQGLSGANVLTF
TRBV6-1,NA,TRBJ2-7,CASSEAGRNPYEQYF
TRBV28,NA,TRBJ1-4,CASSLYSGLNEKLFF
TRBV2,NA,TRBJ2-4,CASRGRRGVNIQYF
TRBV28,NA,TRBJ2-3,CASSSAASGNFADTQYF
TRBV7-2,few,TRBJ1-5,CASSLQGVGNQPQHF
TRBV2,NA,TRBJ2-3,CASSESVAGGSGDTQYF
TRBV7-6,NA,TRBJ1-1,CASSLAGGAEAFF
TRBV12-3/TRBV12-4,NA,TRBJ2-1,CASSDRENNEQFF
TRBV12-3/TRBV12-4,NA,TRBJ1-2,CATSTGYGYTF
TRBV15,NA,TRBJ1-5,CATSTINQPQHF
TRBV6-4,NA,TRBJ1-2,CASSEQEIFSNYGYTF
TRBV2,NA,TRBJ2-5,CASSPTTGRGETQYF
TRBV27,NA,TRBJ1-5,CASSVAARDRRSIDQPQHF
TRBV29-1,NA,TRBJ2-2,CSARASGNTGELFF
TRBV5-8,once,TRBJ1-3,CASGSTGRDGNTIYF
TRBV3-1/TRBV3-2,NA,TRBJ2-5,CASSQGNGGGPQETQYF
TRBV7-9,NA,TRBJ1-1,CASSTANQRLNTEAFF
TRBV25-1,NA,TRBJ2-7,CASSEYKGYEQYF